Below are 13 T cell receptor beta chains sequenced from a single sample in a study of blood T cells in healthy people across ages. PCR was performed a second time for about 6 to 12 cycles using a sample-barcoded 5' primer and a J-beta primer mix. TCRdb reprocessed the 5' RACE reads with MiXCR, giving one entry per CDR3 protein. The repertoire holds some 850,000 distinct CDR3 sequences, with more than 25% as singletons. The data also belong to a second study, concerning T cells of mothers and their children.

Sequencing was carried out using blood. The receptor set was obtained from a boy between 10 and 17 years old in good health.

This clonotype appeared a few times. The chain employs TRBV5-1 and TRBJ1-5; D perhaps matches TRBD1 (5 bases). Germline loops: CDR1 SGHRS, CDR2 YFSETQ. The CDR3 contains 16 residues. The V and J ends lost 1 base and 4 bases respectively, with 15 bases between them. The DNA for the CDR3 is TGCGCCAGCAGCTTGATGGGACTGGGTGGGAATCAGCCCCAGCATTTT. This gives the protein CASSLMGLGGNQPQHF.

This clonotype has only a few counts. This chain links TRBV6-6 with TRBJ2-3; the D gene is possibly TRBD1 (6 bases). The germline CDR1 and CDR2 sequences are MNHNY and SVGAGI (reference sequence). This CDR3 is 14 amino acids long. Trimming removed 6 bases at V and 5 bases at J, with 15 bases between. The CDR3 spells CASSPGVRGDTQYF. Here the CDR3 DNA reads TGTGCCAGCAGCCCGGGCGTCAGGGGAGATACGCAGTATTTT.

The sample holds a few counts of this clonotype. The J gene is TRBJ2-1, the V gene TRBV25-1, with TRBD1 identical over 7 bases. The DNA end favors TRBJ2-5, so the J call may be wrong. This CDR3 region has 15 residues. Germline values: CDR1 MGHDK, CDR2 SYGVNS. The CDR3 here is CASSEGTVSQETQYF. CDR3 nucleotide sequence: TGTGCCAGCAGTGAAGGGACAGTGAGTCAAGAGACCCAGTACTTC.

This clonotype was seen a single time. The V call is TRBV5-1, the J call TRBJ2-7; D may match TRBD1 or TRBD2 (5 bases each). Germline lookup yields CDR1 SGHRS and CDR2 YFSETQ. V was shortened by 4 bases and J by 6 bases, with 20 bases between the two germline ends. This CDR3 has 15 amino acids. CDR3 DNA sequence: TGCGCCAGCAGCGACTTTGGTGGGGGTCTACGCGAGCAGTACTTC. Protein sequence: CASSDFGGGLREQYF.

The chain has TRBV28 and TRBJ2-7; possibly TRBD1 or TRBD2 for D (5 bases each). Judging by the DNA end, TRBJ2-5 fits better; the J call may be wrong. The CDR3 has 15 amino acids. Germline-derived CDR1 and CDR2 are MDHEN and SYDVKM. CDR3 coding DNA: TGTGCCAGCAGTCCCAGCCGGGACGACCAAGAGACCCAGTACTTC. This gives the protein CASSPSRDDQETQYF.

V usage is TRBV12-3 or TRBV12-4 and J usage is TRBJ1-4; the D is unclear. The V end was cut by 6 bases, the J end by 7 bases, with 15 bases between. The CDR3 sequence is 14 residues long. The CDR3 nucleotides read TGTGCCAGCAGCCTCGCCCTTGTTCGTGAAAAACTGTTTTTT. It is translated as CASSLALVREKLFF.

This chain connects TRBV7-9 to TRBJ2-3; D gene ambiguous. The CDR3 is made up of 14 amino acids. Germline lookup yields CDR1 SEHNR and CDR2 FQNEAQ (reference sequence). V was shortened by 4 bases and J by 3 bases, with 11 bases between the two germline ends. The CDR3: CASSSSALTDTQYF. Here the CDR3 DNA reads TGTGCCAGCAGCTCATCCGCTCTTACAGATACGCAGTATTTT. Drawing the rest from reference TRBV7-9 and TRBJ2-3, the complete variable domain is DTGVSQNPRHKITKRGQNVTFRCDPISEHNRLYWYRQTLGQGPEFLTYFQNEAQLEKSRLLSDRFSAERPKGSFSTLEIQRTEQGDSAMYLCASSSSALTDTQYFGPGTRLTVL.

The chain uses TRBV5-5 and TRBJ2-2; D is undetermined. The CDR3 contains 13 residues. The germline CDR1 and CDR2 sequences are SGHKS and YYEKEE (reference sequence). Trimming removed 1 base at V and 7 bases at J, with 8 bases between. Here the CDR3 DNA reads TGTGCCAGCAGCTTGACGAGGAGCGGGGAGCTGTTTTTT. Protein sequence: CASSLTRSGELFF.

J is TRBJ2-1 and V is TRBV12-3 or TRBV12-4, with TRBD1 as a possible D gene (6 bases). With 6 bases removed from V and 7 bases from J, the gap between germline ends came to 22 bases. The length of the CDR3 is 16 residues. The CDR3 DNA is TGTGCCAGCAGCAAAAGGACAGCCCCCCCGAGAAATGAGCAGTTCTTC. This encodes CASSKRTAPPRNEQFF.

This clonotype was observed a few times. This chain uses TRBV15 with TRBJ1-4; D gene unclear. The CDR3 consists of 12 residues. Germline V gene sequence: CDR1 LNHNV, CDR2 YYDKDF (reference sequence). Trimming pared 0 bases from V and 10 bases from J, leaving 6 bases between. The CDR3 sequence is CATSRDRGKLFF. The CDR3 bases are TGTGCCACCAGCAGAGATCGCGGAAAACTGTTTTTT.

This clonotype showed up just a few times. The chain links TRBV6-5 to TRBJ1-1; weak D call: TRBD1 (6 bases). V lost 2 bases to trimming and J lost 2 bases, with 15 bases between them. The germline gives CDR1 MNHEY, CDR2 SVGAGI. CDR3 length equals 16 residues. CDR3 region: CASSYRRTDLNTEAFF. The CDR3 coding sequence is TGTGCCAGCAGTTACAGACGGACAGATCTCAACACTGAAGCTTTCTTT.

This clonotype was observed a few times. The chain employs TRBV14 and TRBJ1-1; D is uncertain. The CDR3 extends over 15 amino acids. The germline V gene encodes CDR1 SGHDN and CDR2 FVKESK. Trimming cost V 3 bases and J 1 base, with 12 bases left between them. The CDR3 reads CASSQAGLWNTEAFF. CDR3 DNA: TGTGCCAGCAGCCAGGCCGGACTTTGGAACACTGAAGCTTTCTTT. The whole variable domain, filled in from reference TRBV14 and TRBJ1-1, reads EAGVTQFPSHSVIEKGQTVTLRCDPISGHDNLYWYRRVMGKEIKFLLHFVKESKQDESGMPNNRFLAERTGGTYSTLKVQPAELEDSGVYFCASSQAGLWNTEAFFGQGTRLTVV.

The chain joins TRBV6-5 to TRBJ2-4; TRBD1 matches 7 bases. Losses at the gene ends were 5 bases for V and 3 bases for J; bases not matched to a gene: 4. Looked up from germline, CDR1 is MNHEY and CDR2 is SVGAGI. The CDR3 runs 14 residues. The CDR3 loop reads CASSRGTDKNIQYF. The CDR3, as DNA: TGTGCCAGCAGTCGAGGGACAGACAAAAACATTCAGTACTTC.